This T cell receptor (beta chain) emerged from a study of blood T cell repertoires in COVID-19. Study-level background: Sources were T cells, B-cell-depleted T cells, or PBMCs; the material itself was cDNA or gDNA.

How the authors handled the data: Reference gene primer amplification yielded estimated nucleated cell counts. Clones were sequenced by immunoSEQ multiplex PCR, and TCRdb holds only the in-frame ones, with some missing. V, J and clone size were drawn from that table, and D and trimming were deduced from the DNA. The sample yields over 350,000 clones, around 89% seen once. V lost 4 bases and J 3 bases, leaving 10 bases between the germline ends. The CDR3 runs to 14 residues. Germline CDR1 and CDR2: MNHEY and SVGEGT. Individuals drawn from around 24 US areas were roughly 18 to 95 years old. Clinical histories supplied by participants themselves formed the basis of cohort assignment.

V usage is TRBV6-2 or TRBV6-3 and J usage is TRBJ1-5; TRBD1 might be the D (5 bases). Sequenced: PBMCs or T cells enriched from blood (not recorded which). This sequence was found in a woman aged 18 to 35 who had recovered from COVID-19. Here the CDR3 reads CASSWYRFNQPQHF. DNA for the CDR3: TGTGCCAGCAGTTGGTACAGGTTCAATCAGCCCCAGCATTTT.